The 19 T cell receptor beta chains listed next were all sequenced from one sample in a study of blood T cell repertoires in COVID-19. Assay used: immunoSEQ multiplex PCR; TCRdb lists only in-frame clones, some missing. Among 250,000 to 350,000 clones listed, over 85% were seen once. Material for sequencing was PBMCs or T cells enriched from blood (not recorded which). Source of these receptors: a man in his 60s who had recovered from COVID-19.

This clone was seen more than once but under ten times. This chain connects TRBV3-1 (or the pseudogene TRBV3-2) to TRBJ2-4, with no clear D. This CDR3 is built from 12 residues. V dropped 0 bases and J dropped 15 bases, with 12 bases sitting between them. The germline V gene has CDR1 LGHDT and CDR2 YNNKEL (reference sequence). CDR3 sequence (DNA): TGTGCCAGCAGCCAAGACGTGTCCGAGCTGTACTTC. It translates to CASSQDVSELYF.

The V and J genes are TRBV12-3 or TRBV12-4 and TRBJ2-7; TRBD1 matches 7 bases. J lost 3 bases, V lost 6 bases, and 5 bases had no gene match. The CDR3 consists of 13 residues. The CDR3 here is CASSPGQNYEQYF. CDR3 coding DNA: TGTGCCAGCAGCCCGGGACAGAACTACGAGCAGTACTTC.

This sequence joins TRBV2 and TRBJ1-6, with D perhaps matching TRBD1 (6 bases). The CDR3 is 14 residues long. With 7 bases removed from V and 7 bases from J, the gap between germline ends came to 14 bases. Germline V gives CDR1 SNHLY, CDR2 FYNNEI. The CDR3 loop reads CASNLGQKNSPLHF. CDR3 coding DNA: TGTGCCAGCAATCTAGGACAGAAGAATTCACCCCTCCACTTT.

The V and J genes are TRBV3-1 (or the pseudogene TRBV3-2) and TRBJ1-1; maybe TRBD1 (5 bases). This CDR3 spans 13 amino acids. Per the germline V gene, CDR1 is LGHDT and CDR2 is YNNKEL (reference sequence). The germline V and J ends were trimmed by 6 bases and 2 bases, with 10 bases remaining between them. The CDR3 region has the DNA TGTGCCAGCAGTCGACAGAGAAACACTGAAGCTTTCTTT. This sequence encodes CASSRQRNTEAFF.

V usage is TRBV19 and J usage is TRBJ1-3, with TRBD1 matching 7 bases. Germline loops: CDR1 LNHDA, CDR2 SQIVND (reference sequence). Trimming cost V 6 bases and J 0 bases; bases outside gene matches: 11. CDR3 length equals 17 residues. Written as DNA, the CDR3 is TGTGCCAGTAGGCGCCTCGGGACAGCGATCTCTGGAAACACCATATATTTT. It codes for CASRRLGTAISGNTIYF.

The V and J genes are TRBV6-2 or TRBV6-3 and TRBJ1-5; a possible D gene is TRBD1 (5 bases). The CDR3 is 15 residues long. Trimming cost V 6 bases and J 7 bases, with 19 bases left between them. Per germline, CDR1 MNHEY and CDR2 SVGEGT. The CDR3 loop reads CASSPRRASGQPQHF. In nucleotides, the CDR3 is TGTGCCAGCAGCCCCCGCAGGGCCTCCGGGCAGCCCCAGCATTTT.

This chain links TRBV6-6 with TRBJ2-1, with 9 bases fitting TRBD1. The V and J ends lost 6 bases and 9 bases, in that order; junction bases with no gene match: 15. CDR1 is MNHNY, CDR2 SVGAGI, per germline (reference sequence). The CDR3 loop spans 16 amino acids. CDR3 DNA: TGTGCCAGCAGCTTCGATCCGGGACAGGGTTTGCGTGAGCAGTTCTTC. Translation: CASSFDPGQGLREQFF.

This chain uses TRBV2 with TRBJ1-1; no firm D call. This CDR3 is 14 amino acids long. Trimming removed 0 bases at V and 1 base at J, with 6 bases between. Germline values: CDR1 SNHLY, CDR2 FYNNEI. The CDR3 sequence is CASSEAHRNTEAFF. The DNA of the CDR3 is TGTGCCAGCAGTGAAGCGCACAGGAACACTGAAGCTTTCTTT.

This chain uses TRBV7-3 with TRBJ1-2; D perhaps matches TRBD1 (5 bases). Germline assignment: CDR1 SGHTA and CDR2 FQGTGA. This CDR3 has 15 residues. The V gene lost 5 bases and the J gene lost 0 bases, with 13 bases spanning the gap. CDR3 sequence reads: CASSPNGGANYGYTF. DNA of the CDR3: TGTGCCAGCAGCCCAAATGGGGGGGCTAACTATGGCTACACCTTC.

The chain uses TRBV6-5 and TRBJ1-1; D might be TRBD1 (5 bases). CDR3 size: 15 residues. Deletions cut 1 base from V and 7 bases from J, with 16 bases between. In germline, CDR1 is MNHEY, CDR2 SVGAGI. The CDR3 sequence is CASSYYGQGDGEAFF. The CDR3 DNA reads TGTGCCAGCAGTTACTACGGACAAGGTGACGGTGAAGCTTTCTTT.

The chain links TRBV11-1 to TRBJ1-6; D not resolved. The V gene's germline CDR1 is SGHAT and CDR2 FQDESV (reference sequence). This CDR3 is 15 amino acids long. V dropped 4 bases and J dropped 1 base, with 8 bases sitting between them. The CDR3 region has the DNA TGTGCCAGCAGCTCAGAGGGTTCCTATAATTCACCCCTCCACTTT. Translation gives CASSSEGSYNSPLHF.

The chain employs TRBV30 and TRBJ1-4; 8 bases agree with TRBD1. Unmatched junction bases numbered 2, after V lost 3 bases and J lost 5 bases. CDR1 and CDR2 (germline): GTSNPN, SVGIG (reference sequence). The CDR3 spans 13 residues. The CDR3: CAWRWTGNEKLFF. The CDR3 coding sequence is TGTGCCTGGAGATGGACAGGGAATGAAAAACTGTTTTTT.

The rearrangement links TRBV7-2 to TRBJ1-4; no definite D call. The CDR3 is 16 residues long. V lost 6 bases and J 7 bases, leaving 21 bases between the germline ends. From germline, CDR1 is SGHTA and CDR2 FQGNSA. CDR3 bases: TGTGCCAGCAGGGGCGGCGGGGAAGGGAGTGGTGAAAAACTGTTTTTT. Translating it yields CASRGGGEGSGEKLFF. The full variable domain, with the rest looked up from reference TRBV7-2 and TRBJ1-4, is GAGVSQSPSNKVTEKGKDVELRCDPISGHTALYWYRQSLGQGLEFLIYFQGNSAPDKSGLPSDRFSAERTGGSVSTLTIQRTQQEDSAVYLCASRGGGEGSGEKLFFGSGTQLSVL.

This chain links TRBV27 with TRBJ2-3; TRBD2 matches 14 bases. Trimming took 5 bases from V and 0 from J; bases not matched to a gene: 13. The V gene's germline CDR1 is MNHEY and CDR2 SMNVEV (reference sequence). The CDR3 is 20 amino acids. The CDR3 sequence is CASSTHSTSGGAVSTDTQYF. The CDR3 coding sequence is TGTGCCAGCAGTACCCACTCGACTAGCGGGGGGGCCGTTAGCACAGATACGCAGTATTTT.

The rearrangement joins TRBV7-9 to TRBJ1-1; D may be TRBD1 (6 bases). The CDR3 has 15 amino acids. CDR1 is SEHNR and CDR2 is FQNEAQ in the germline V gene (reference sequence). Trimming took 5 bases from V and 1 from J, leaving 14 bases between them. The CDR3 is CASSPFTGRNTEAFF. In DNA, the CDR3 is TGTGCCAGCAGCCCCTTCACAGGGAGGAACACTGAAGCTTTCTTT.

This clone was recorded once. The V and J genes are TRBV5-6 and TRBJ2-1; D is ambiguous. The CDR3 spans 11 residues. Germline CDR1 SGHDT, CDR2 YYEEEE. Trimming shortened V by 3 bases and J by 15 bases, and 13 bases separated the two germline ends. The CDR3 loop reads CASSSVRVLFF. CDR3 bases: TGTGCCAGCAGCTCAGTTCGGGTTCTGTTCTTC.

The gene calls are TRBV15 and TRBJ1-1; D not certain. The CDR3 is 15 amino acids. V was shortened by 4 bases and J by 13 bases, with 25 bases between the two germline ends. CDR1 is LNHNV, CDR2 YYDKDF, per germline (reference sequence). CDR3 sequence (DNA): TGTGCCACCAGCAAGTGGACGGGAGCTCCCGCGGTGGGTTTCTTT. Amino acids: CATSKWTGAPAVGFF.

The chain joins TRBV3-1 (or the pseudogene TRBV3-2) to TRBJ2-1, with 14 bases aligning to TRBD2. The CDR3 runs to 17 residues. Germline-derived CDR1 and CDR2 are LGHDT and YNNKEL (reference sequence). V lost 1 base, J lost 12 bases, and 11 bases stayed unmatched. The CDR3 sequence is CASSQGGGTSGSLGQFF. CDR3 bases: TGTGCCAGCAGCCAAGGAGGTGGGACTAGCGGGAGTTTAGGGCAGTTCTTC.

The V gene is TRBV18, the J gene TRBJ2-1; 7 nucleotides line up with TRBD1. Looked up from germline, CDR1 is KGHSH and CDR2 is LQKENI. There are 15 residues in the CDR3. V was clipped by 3 bases and J by 3 bases; unmatched bases: 5. The CDR3 sequence: CASSPGQAIYNEQFF. DNA of the CDR3: TGTGCCAGCTCACCCGGACAGGCCATCTACAATGAGCAGTTCTTC.